Listed here are 12 T cell receptor beta chains from one sample, sequenced in a study of T cells in Graves' hyperthyroidism and ophthalmopathy. There were TCR beta CDR3 regions amplified from RNA transcripts. With the HTBI primer set, the TCR CDR3 went through a first round of RT-PCR. TCRdb recomputed calls from the multiplex PCR reads with MiXCR, one row per CDR3 protein. The data show approximately 420,000 distinct CDR3 sequences, roughly an eighth seen once. Sequenced input: blood. The receptor source for this set is a young woman with Graves' hyperthyroidism.

Ten or more counts support this clonotype. This CDR3 is CSARQGGSSYEQYF. The CDR3 region has the DNA TGCAGTGCCCGCCAGGGGGGCAGCTCCTACGAGCAGTACTTC. This chain uses TRBV20-1 with TRBJ2-7; the D gene is possibly TRBD1 (7 bases). Trimming stripped 6 bases from V and 0 bases from J, with 15 bases between. The CDR3 runs 14 residues. The germline gives CDR1 DFQATT, CDR2 SNEGSKA (reference sequence).

This clonotype was detected only a few times. This chain connects TRBV9 to TRBJ2-3, with D unresolved. Trimming pared 3 bases from V and 4 bases from J, leaving 15 bases between. The CDR3 is made up of 15 amino acids. Per germline, CDR1 SGDLS and CDR2 YYNGEE. The CDR3 here is CASSGQGMSPDTQYF. The CDR3 DNA reads as TGTGCCAGCAGCGGCCAAGGGATGAGTCCAGATACGCAGTATTTT.

This clonotype has more than one count but fewer than ten. The V call is TRBV19, the J call TRBJ2-3, with a possible D match to TRBD2 (6 bases). V dropped 3 bases and J dropped 0 bases, with 10 bases sitting between them. CDR1 and CDR2 from the germline V gene are LNHDA and SQIVND (reference sequence). The CDR3 loop spans 15 amino acids. The CDR3 reads CASSMTGTSTDTQYF. CDR3 coding DNA: TGTGCCAGTAGTATGACCGGGACTAGCACAGATACGCAGTATTTT.

On this clonotype itself: A much larger clone is a single base away; this may be a read error. The J gene is TRBJ2-3, the V gene TRBV7-3; D is possibly TRBD2 (5 bases). Germline loops: CDR1 SGHTA, CDR2 FQGTGA. CDR3 length: 13 amino acids. The CDR3 DNA is TGTACCAGCGGACGTGGGTCCACAGATACGCAGTATTTT. This sequence encodes CTSGRGSTDTQYF.

There are many counts of this clonotype. The genes are TRBV7-8 and TRBJ2-3; 7 nucleotides align to TRBD1. This CDR3 comprises 16 residues. The germline CDR1 and CDR2 sequences are SGHVS and FQNEAQ. J gave up 0 bases and V 5 bases, and 8 bases lay outside the gene matches. CDR3 residues: CASSDRQGWSTDTQYF. CDR3 sequence (DNA): TGTGCCAGCAGCGACCGACAGGGATGGAGCACAGATACGCAGTATTTT.

This clonotype came up many times. The chain recombines TRBV30 with TRBJ2-5, with D possibly TRBD2 on 7 matching bases. The CDR3 spans 11 residues. Germline loops: CDR1 GTSNPN, CDR2 SVGIG (reference sequence). V lost 8 bases to trimming and J lost 4 bases, with 11 bases between them. The CDR3 loop is CAGGGAETQYF. The CDR3 DNA follows: TGTGCCGGAGGGGGGGCAGAGACCCAGTACTTC.

This chain links TRBV9 with TRBJ2-7, with TRBD2 matching 8 bases. J was trimmed by 2 bases and V by 3 bases; bases with no gene match: 4. Germline V gene sequence: CDR1 SGDLS, CDR2 YYNGEE. This CDR3 spans 14 amino acids. The CDR3 DNA is TGTGCCAGCAGCGCTAGCGGGCGGACCTACGAGCAGTACTTC. It yields the protein CASSASGRTYEQYF.

This clonotype was observed at least ten times. V and J are TRBV27 and TRBJ1-2, with unresolved D. The length of the CDR3 is 13 residues. In germline, CDR1 is MNHEY, CDR2 SMNVEV (reference sequence). V lost 3 bases, J lost 4 bases, and 9 bases lay in between. Here the CDR3 reads CASSFGPRYGYTF. The CDR3, as DNA: TGTGCCAGCAGTTTCGGACCGCGCTATGGCTACACCTTC.

This clonotype was counted many times. The chain couples TRBV7-9 to TRBJ2-7; a possible D gene is TRBD2 (5 bases). The V end lost 2 bases, the J end lost 6 bases, and 14 bases lay between the germline ends. Germline lookup yields CDR1 SEHNR and CDR2 FQNEAQ (reference sequence). This CDR3 region has 14 residues. DNA for the CDR3: TGTGCCAGCAGCTTAACAGCGGACCCCGCCGAGCAGTACTTC. It codes for CASSLTADPAEQYF.

This clonotype was seen ten or more times. This CDR3 reads CASSQVTGAQPQHF. The CDR3, as DNA: TGTGCCAGCAGCCAAGTTACGGGGGCACAGCCCCAGCATTTT. The rearrangement uses TRBV3-1 and TRBJ1-5, with a weak D call TRBD1 (6 bases). Per germline, CDR1 LGHDT and CDR2 YNNKEL (reference sequence). Deletions cut 1 base from V and 7 bases from J, with 11 bases between. There are 14 residues in the CDR3.

The gene calls are TRBV19 and TRBJ1-1, with 7 bases matching TRBD1. The trim removed 5 bases at V and 1 base at J, leaving 7 bases unmatched. The CDR3 covers 15 residues. The germline gives CDR1 LNHDA, CDR2 SQIVND (reference sequence). CDR3 in DNA: TGTGCCAGTAGTGTAACAGGGGTCGGGAACACTGAAGCTTTCTTT. Residues: CASSVTGVGNTEAFF. Using reference TRBV19 and TRBJ1-1 for the parts outside the CDR3, the full variable domain is DGGITQSPKYLFRKEGQNVTLSCEQNLNHDAMYWYRQDPGQGLRLIYYSQIVNDFQKGDIAEGYSVSREKKESFPLTVTSAQKNPTAFYLCASSVTGVGNTEAFFGQGTRLTVV.

This clonotype was detected a few times. The V and J genes are TRBV5-1 and TRBJ2-2; D could derive from TRBD1 or TRBD2 (5 bases each). The CDR3 spans 15 residues. V was trimmed by 2 bases and J by 3 bases, leaving 11 bases between them. CDR1 SGHRS and CDR2 YFSETQ come from the germline V gene. The CDR3, as DNA: TGCGCCAGCAGCTTCGGGACGCTTTACACCGGGGAGCTGTTTTTT. Its translation is CASSFGTLYTGELFF.